These 22 T cell receptor beta chains were sequenced from one sample in a study of T cell changes during pregnancy in multiple sclerosis (dated by TCRdb to the late 2010s). Library method: the immunoSEQ multiplex PCR assay. What TCRdb holds here is the immuneACCESS table cut down to in-frame rearrangements. Part of the clones is not present; checked against another copy, under half of the missing clones reflect an unresolved V gene, and the others are unexplained. Within this sample are fewer than 75,000 clones, with 90% to 95% of them counted one time only. The top ten constitute almost 1.5% of the sample. Source: peripheral blood, taken in the second trimester of pregnancy. The receptors here all came from a female donor with multiple sclerosis, enrolled in a pregnancy study.

CDR3 loop: CASSSMAGWGGYTF. The CDR3 coding sequence is TGTGCCAGCAGCTCGATGGCAGGGTGGGGAGGCTACACCTTC. This rearrangement joins TRBV7-9 to TRBJ1-2, with D maybe TRBD1 (5 bases). CDR1 is SEHNR, CDR2 FQNEAQ, per germline (reference sequence). Trimming left V 4 bases short and J 8 bases short, with 17 bases between. The CDR3 has 14 residues.

The genes are TRBV30 and TRBJ2-3, with 11 bases lining up with TRBD2. The CDR3 sequence is 15 residues long. The germline gives CDR1 GTSNPN, CDR2 SVGIG (reference sequence). Unmatched junction bases numbered 7, after V lost 4 bases and J lost 4 bases. CDR3 in DNA: TGTGCCTGGAAGGCACTAGCGGGAGACGCAGATACGCAGTATTTT. Protein sequence: CAWKALAGDADTQYF.

The rearrangement joins TRBV5-1 to TRBJ2-5; D perhaps matches TRBD2 (5 bases). V was clipped by 0 bases and J by 2 bases, with 11 bases between them. The CDR3 totals 15 residues. Germline CDR1 SGHRS, CDR2 YFSETQ. DNA of the CDR3: TGCGCCAGCAGCTTGGCCAACGGGATACAAGAGACCCAGTACTTC. It is translated as CASSLANGIQETQYF.

The chain recombines TRBV7-3 with TRBJ2-5, with 10 bases lining up with TRBD2. The V segment lost 4 bases and the J segment 5 bases; nucleotides outside the gene matches: 7. CDR1 is SGHTA and CDR2 is FQGTGA in the germline V gene. The CDR3 extends over 15 amino acids. The CDR3: CASSSSAGGRETQYF. As DNA, the CDR3 is TGTGCCAGCAGCTCCTCAGCGGGGGGGCGTGAGACCCAGTACTTC.

The V and J genes are TRBV6-5 and TRBJ2-7, with 7 positions matching TRBD2. The CDR3 length is 14 residues. J lost 2 bases, V lost 3 bases, and 4 bases had no gene match. Germline loops: CDR1 MNHEY, CDR2 SVGAGI. For the CDR3, the DNA is TGTGCCAGCAGTTATGGCGGGGGAACCTACGAGCAGTACTTC. This sequence encodes CASSYGGGTYEQYF.

This clone has just one count. In DNA form, the CDR3 reads TGTGCCACCCAGGGGCAGGGGGCGCGAAATGAGCAGTTCTTC. The encoded protein is CATQGQGARNEQFF. The chain combines TRBV19 with TRBJ2-1; the match to TRBD1 covers 8 bases. This CDR3 is 14 amino acids long. V lost 10 bases, J lost 7 bases, and 12 bases stayed unmatched. The germline V gene has CDR1 LNHDA and CDR2 SQIVND (reference sequence).

The gene calls are TRBV7-9 and TRBJ2-5; D gene unclear. The CDR3 totals 12 residues. Deletions cut 5 bases from V and 4 bases from J, with 8 bases between. CDR1 and CDR2 from the germline V gene are SEHNR and FQNEAQ (reference sequence). Here the CDR3 DNA reads TGTGCCAGCAGCACATCATCAGAGACCCAGTACTTC. It translates to CASSTSSETQYF. The variable domain in full, with the rest retrieved from reference TRBV7-9 and TRBJ2-5, is DTGVSQNPRHKITKRGQNVTFRCDPISEHNRLYWYRQTLGQGPEFLTYFQNEAQLEKSRLLSDRFSAERPKGSFSTLEIQRTEQGDSAMYLCASSTSSETQYFGPGTRLLVL.

The J gene is TRBJ1-4, the V gene TRBV2; TRBD1 matches at 7 bases. Germline V gives CDR1 SNHLY, CDR2 FYNNEI. Trimming cost V 11 bases and J 5 bases; bases outside gene matches: 14. This CDR3 comprises 15 residues. For the CDR3, the DNA is TGTGCCTCCCATCCAGGGGGGCTAGCAAATGAAAAACTGTTTTTT. Translating gives CASHPGGLANEKLFF.

V is TRBV11-3 and J is TRBJ2-1, with D maybe TRBD1 (6 bases). The CDR3 sequence is 13 residues long. The ends were cut back, 5 bases at V and 10 bases at J, with 15 bases in the middle. Germline loops: CDR1 SGHNT, CDR2 YENEEA. CDR3 in amino acids: CASSATTGAEQFF. CDR3 DNA: TGTGCCAGCAGCGCCACGACAGGAGCGGAGCAGTTCTTC.

V usage is TRBV19 and J usage is TRBJ2-7; possibly TRBD1 for D (5 bases). This CDR3 region has 15 residues. CDR1 is LNHDA and CDR2 is SQIVND in the germline V gene (reference sequence). Trimming shortened V by 1 base and J by 2 bases, and 12 bases separated the two germline ends. CDR3 sequence: CASSIAIQAAYEQYF. The CDR3, as DNA: TGTGCCAGTAGTATAGCGATACAGGCCGCCTACGAGCAGTACTTC.

The chain combines TRBV18 with TRBJ1-2, with TRBD1 matching 9 bases. CDR1 and CDR2 (germline): KGHSH, LQKENI. The CDR3 runs to 16 residues. Trimming removed 3 bases from V and 4 bases from J; junction bases left unmatched: 9. The CDR3 DNA sequence: TGTGCCAGCTCACCCGGACAGGGGACTACTAGCTATGGCTACACCTTC. Encoded protein: CASSPGQGTTSYGYTF.

The V gene is TRBV7-9, the J gene TRBJ1-4; 11 nucleotides match TRBD1. The CDR3 loop spans 16 amino acids. CDR1 and CDR2 from the germline V gene are SEHNR and FQNEAQ (reference sequence). Trimming at V came to 5 bases and at J to 4 bases, leaving 6 bases not matched to a gene. The CDR3 protein is CASSRLGTGGNEKLFF. The CDR3 DNA sequence: TGTGCCAGCAGCCGACTGGGGACAGGGGGTAATGAAAAACTGTTTTTT.

V is TRBV6-1 and J is TRBJ1-6, with 10 bases that match TRBD1. Germline V gene data show CDR1 as MNHNS and CDR2 as SASEGT. The CDR3 loop spans 15 amino acids. Trimming at V came to 5 bases and at J to 8 bases, leaving 6 bases not matched to a gene. CDR3 sequence reads: CASSPGQGSYSPLHF. The CDR3 DNA reads TGTGCCAGCAGTCCGGGACAGGGGTCCTATTCACCCCTCCACTTT.

The chain couples TRBV27 to TRBJ2-4, with 8 bases identical to TRBD2. V lost 5 bases, J lost 7 bases, and 10 bases stayed unmatched. Germline CDR1 is MNHEY and CDR2 is SMNVEV (reference sequence). The CDR3 is made up of 15 amino acids. CDR3 loop: CASSLTIGGGNIQYF. The CDR3 coding sequence is TGTGCCAGCAGTCTCACTATCGGGGGGGGGAACATTCAGTACTTC.

J is TRBJ2-4 and V is TRBV7-9, with 9 bases identical to TRBD2. The CDR3 is made up of 14 amino acids. V gave up 2 bases and J gave up 4 bases; unmatched junction bases: 0. Per the germline V gene, CDR1 is SEHNR and CDR2 is FQNEAQ (reference sequence). The CDR3 loop reads CASSLTSGKNIQYF. The DNA of the CDR3 is TGTGCCAGCAGCTTAACTAGCGGGAAAAACATTCAGTACTTC.

The chain employs TRBV11-2 and TRBJ1-4; 7 bases agree with TRBD1. The CDR3 contains 14 residues. Germline CDR1 and CDR2: SGHAT and FQNNGV. V dropped 4 bases and J dropped 5; count of bases not matched to a gene: 4. CDR3 residues: CASSSGTVNEKLFF. CDR3 bases: TGTGCCAGCAGCTCCGGGACAGTAAATGAAAAACTGTTTTTT.

The rearrangement uses TRBV2 and TRBJ1-2; no firm D call. V was cut by 5 bases and J by 3 bases, with 10 bases left in between. The CDR3 is 13 residues long. Germline V gene sequence: CDR1 SNHLY, CDR2 FYNNEI. As DNA, the CDR3 is TGTGCCAGCAGTTCGACGGGAGACTATGGCTACACCTTC. As protein: CASSSTGDYGYTF.

V gene TRBV12-2 combines with J gene TRBJ2-1; the D call in the table, TRBD1, was not verified against the DNA. TRBV12-2 is listed as a pseudogene. The CDR3 is 18 residues long. The CDR3 nucleotides read TGTGCAAGTCGCTTAGGTCCCGGGACAGGGCTATCCTACAATGAGCAGTTCTTC. Protein: CASRLGPGTGLSYNEQFF.

The V and J genes are TRBV11-2 and TRBJ1-4; 10 positions match TRBD1. The CDR3 has 15 residues. Germline V CDR1 and CDR2: SGHAT, FQNNGV. The ends lost 6 bases at V and 3 bases at J; junction bases unmatched: 4. The CDR3 spells CASRYGQGANEKLFF. CDR3 coding DNA: TGTGCCAGCAGATATGGACAGGGGGCTAATGAAAAACTGTTTTTT.

The chain is built from TRBV27 and TRBJ1-2, with 8 bases identical to TRBD1. This CDR3 contains 15 residues. V lost 5 bases and J lost 4; bases outside the gene matches: 9. Germline values: CDR1 MNHEY, CDR2 SMNVEV (reference sequence). The CDR3 sequence is CASSTSPTGGYGYTF. The CDR3, as DNA: TGTGCCAGCAGTACGTCCCCAACAGGGGGCTATGGCTACACCTTC.

This sequence joins TRBV5-6 and TRBJ1-2, with D tentatively TRBD1 (5 bases). From germline, CDR1 is SGHDT and CDR2 YYEEEE. The V and J ends lost 0 bases and 0 bases respectively, with 12 bases between them. The CDR3 sequence is 16 residues long. Here the CDR3 reads CASSLVSTASNYGYTF. Here the CDR3 DNA reads TGTGCCAGCAGCTTGGTATCGACAGCATCTAACTATGGCTACACCTTC.

The CDR3 sequence is CASSLEGLAGPDTQYF. CDR3 coding DNA: TGTGCCAGCAGTCTTGAGGGACTAGCGGGGCCAGATACGCAGTATTTT. This sequence joins TRBV2 and TRBJ2-3, with 13 bases matching TRBD2. V dropped 5 bases and J dropped 4; count of bases not matched to a gene: 6. Germline V gene lookup returns CDR1 SNHLY and CDR2 FYNNEI. The CDR3 covers 16 residues.